A single sample gave rise to the 17 T cell receptor beta chains below, sequenced in a study of cytomegalovirus exposure and HLA in healthy donors. Vbeta (60) and Jbeta (13) primers were used in the PCR. TCRdb's copy holds only in-frame clones and misses some; the assay was immunoSEQ multiplex PCR. The sample shows approximately 54,000 clones, 82% of them seen only once. Sequenced: PBMCs. These receptors were taken from a woman aged 18-29 years in good health and CMV-seronegative.

This chain's CDR3 is CAISDTGRGELFF. The CDR3 DNA reads TGTGCCATCAGTGATACTGGGCGCGGGGAGCTGTTTTTT. The chain carries TRBV10-3 and TRBJ2-2; no firm D call. The CDR3 loop spans 13 amino acids. Per germline, CDR1 ENHRY and CDR2 SYGVKD. Trimming took 3 bases from V and 7 from J, leaving 9 bases between them.

This clone was seen more than once but under ten times. The junction departs from the called germline gene at one end, perhaps through a read error. J is TRBJ2-4 and V is TRBV6-5, with D unclear. This CDR3 region has 15 residues. CDR1 and CDR2 (germline): MNHEY, SVGAGI. CDR3 nucleotides: TGTGCCAGCAGCCCGACATTCTTTGGCAAAAACAGTCAGTACTTC. This codes for CASSPTFFGKNSQYF.

This chain joins TRBV4-2 and TRBJ2-2; 7 nucleotides agree with TRBD2. The junction had 16 bases not matched to a gene; V was cut back by 0 bases and J by 0 bases. Per the germline V gene, CDR1 is LGHNA and CDR2 is YNFKEQ. The CDR3 length is 21 residues. The DNA for the CDR3 is TGTGCCAGCAGCCAAGATAGCGAACTAGCGAAAGAAAACGCGAACACCGGGGAGCTGTTTTTT. This codes for CASSQDSELAKENANTGELFF.

This rearrangement joins TRBV28 to TRBJ2-3; no reliable D call. The CDR3 extends over 17 amino acids. Trimming took 6 bases from V and 0 from J, leaving 19 bases between them. Germline assignment: CDR1 MDHEN and CDR2 SYDVKM. Here the CDR3 DNA reads TGTGCCAGCAGGCCCCATTTTTCGGGTCCTAGCACAGATACGCAGTATTTT. Its protein product is CASRPHFSGPSTDTQYF. The entire variable domain, with the rest obtained from reference TRBV28 and TRBJ2-3, is as follows: DVKVTQSSRYLVKRTGEKVFLECVQDMDHENMFWYRQDPGLGLRLIYFSYDVKMKEKGDIPEGYSVSREKKERFSLILESASTNQTSMYLCASRPHFSGPSTDTQYFGPGTRLTVL.

This sequence joins TRBV6-5 and TRBJ2-5, with 9 bases identical to TRBD1. With 6 bases clipped from V and 3 bases from J, the junction kept 8 bases outside the gene matches. Germline CDR1 reads MNHEY; CDR2 reads SVGAGI. This CDR3 contains 15 residues. CDR3 in amino acids: CASRGTGLDEETQYF. In nucleotides, the CDR3 is TGTGCCAGCAGGGGGACAGGGCTCGACGAAGAGACCCAGTACTTC.

This chain links TRBV28 with TRBJ1-3; D gene unclear. The CDR3 contains 14 residues. V was cut by 3 bases and J by 0 bases, with 6 bases left in between. Germline CDR1 MDHEN, CDR2 SYDVKM. The CDR3 DNA is TGTGCCAGCAGTTTTGACATCTCTGGAAACACCATATATTTT. It is translated as CASSFDISGNTIYF.

The chain carries TRBV27 and TRBJ1-2; D is uncertain. Trimming left V 2 bases short and J 2 bases short, with 6 bases between. The germline V gene encodes CDR1 MNHEY and CDR2 SMNVEV (reference sequence). The CDR3 totals 13 residues. CDR3 residues: CASSLARNYGYTF. CDR3 DNA: TGTGCCAGCAGTTTAGCCCGGAACTATGGCTACACCTTC.

The gene calls are TRBV7-3 and TRBJ2-2, with 12 bases that match TRBD2. This CDR3 is 16 amino acids long. Per germline, CDR1 SGHTA and CDR2 FQGTGA. J gave up 4 bases and V 3 bases, and 3 bases lay outside the gene matches. The CDR3 protein is CASSFLAGGGTGELFF. In DNA, the CDR3 is TGTGCCAGCAGCTTCCTAGCGGGAGGGGGCACCGGGGAGCTGTTTTTT.

This clone was found once. The gene calls are TRBV29-1 and TRBJ2-7; 8 bases are a match to TRBD2. Germline trimming cut 1 base from V and 2 bases from J; bases unmatched to any gene: 1. The CDR3 length is 13 residues. From germline, CDR1 is SQVTM and CDR2 ANQGSEA. The CDR3 DNA reads as TGCAGCGTTGAAGGTAGCGGGACCTACGAGCAGTACTTC. Encoded protein: CSVEGSGTYEQYF.

The chain employs TRBV6-6 and TRBJ2-7, with D perhaps TRBD2 (6 bases). This CDR3 has 12 amino acids. Trimming shortened V by 6 bases and J by 6 bases, and 12 bases separated the two germline ends. Germline lookup yields CDR1 MNHNY and CDR2 SVGAGI (reference sequence). The CDR3 bases are TGTGCCAGCAGCCTGGAGGGCGGCGAGCAGTACTTC. Its translation is CASSLEGGEQYF.

The chain couples TRBV7-3 to TRBJ1-1; D unresolved. V was trimmed by 6 bases and J by 2 bases, leaving 13 bases between them. The length of the CDR3 is 14 residues. From germline, CDR1 is SGHTA and CDR2 FQGTGA. This chain's CDR3 is CASRYVQVNTEAFF. The CDR3 DNA sequence: TGTGCCAGCAGGTATGTCCAGGTCAACACTGAAGCTTTCTTT. The full variable domain, with the rest looked up from reference TRBV7-3 and TRBJ1-1, is GAGVSQTPSNKVTEKGKYVELRCDPISGHTALYWYRQSLGQGPEFLIYFQGTGAADDSGLPNDRFFAVRPEGSVSTLKIQRTERGDSAVYLCASRYVQVNTEAFFGQGTRLTVV.

This chain uses TRBV6-6 with TRBJ2-7; 8 bases match TRBD1. V was pared by 7 bases and J by 4 bases, with 9 bases of the junction left unmatched. CDR1 is MNHNY and CDR2 is SVGAGI in the germline V gene (reference sequence). The CDR3 loop spans 14 amino acids. Here the CDR3 reads CASNIGTGVYEQYF. The CDR3 DNA sequence: TGTGCCAGCAATATCGGGACAGGAGTTTACGAGCAGTACTTC.

The chain combines TRBV4-2 with TRBJ2-2; 7 bases map to TRBD2. V was clipped by 1 base and J by 4 bases; unmatched bases: 3. The germline CDR1 and CDR2 sequences are LGHNA and YNFKEQ. The CDR3 spans 15 residues. This CDR3 reads CASSQGSGPTGELFF. The DNA of the CDR3 is TGTGCCAGCAGCCAAGGTAGCGGGCCCACCGGGGAGCTGTTTTTT.

The rearrangement uses TRBV7-9 and TRBJ2-7; a possible D gene is TRBD2 (5 bases). CDR1 SEHNR and CDR2 FQNEAQ come from the germline V gene (reference sequence). The V and J ends lost 8 bases and 7 bases respectively, with 12 bases between them. The CDR3 spans 11 residues. The CDR3 region has the DNA TGTGCCAGCGTACTGGCGGGTGAGCAGTACTTC. This encodes CASVLAGEQYF.

The V and J genes are TRBV6-1 and TRBJ1-1, with D possibly being TRBD1 (6 bases). V was clipped by 5 bases and J by 3 bases, with 13 bases between them. CDR1 MNHNS and CDR2 SASEGT come from the germline V gene. The CDR3 covers 14 residues. CDR3 DNA sequence: TGTGCCAGCAGTTCCTCGGACAGACACACTGAAGCTTTCTTT. This encodes CASSSSDRHTEAFF.

This chain links TRBV27 with TRBJ1-2; no clear D gene. This CDR3 is 14 amino acids long. Between the trimmed V and J ends, which lost 6 bases and 3 bases, there was a span of 14 bases. The V gene's germline CDR1 is MNHEY and CDR2 SMNVEV (reference sequence). This chain's CDR3 is CASSLSVLDYGYTF. The CDR3 DNA follows: TGTGCCAGCAGCCTTTCGGTCTTGGACTATGGCTACACCTTC.

The genes are TRBV9 and TRBJ1-4; D is perhaps TRBD1 (5 bases). The V gene's germline CDR1 is SGDLS and CDR2 YYNGEE. This CDR3 spans 16 amino acids. The ends were cut back, 0 bases at V and 8 bases at J, with 17 bases in the middle. CDR3 sequence: CASSVGYRSPSEKLFF. The CDR3 bases are TGTGCCAGCAGCGTAGGGTACAGGAGCCCCTCCGAAAAACTGTTTTTT.